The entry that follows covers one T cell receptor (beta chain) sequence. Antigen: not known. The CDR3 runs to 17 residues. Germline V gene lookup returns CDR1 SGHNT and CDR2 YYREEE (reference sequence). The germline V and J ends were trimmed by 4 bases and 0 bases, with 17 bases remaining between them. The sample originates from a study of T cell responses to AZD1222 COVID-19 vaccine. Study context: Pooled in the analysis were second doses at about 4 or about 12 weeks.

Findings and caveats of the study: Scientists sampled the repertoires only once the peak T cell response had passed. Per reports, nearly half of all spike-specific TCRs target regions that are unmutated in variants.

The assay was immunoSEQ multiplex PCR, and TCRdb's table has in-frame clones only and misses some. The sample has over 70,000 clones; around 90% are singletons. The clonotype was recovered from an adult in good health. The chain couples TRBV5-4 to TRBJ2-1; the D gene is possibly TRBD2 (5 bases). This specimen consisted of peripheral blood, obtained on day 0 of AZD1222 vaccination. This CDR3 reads CASSPSGETSSYNEQFF. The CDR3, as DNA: TGTGCCAGCAGCCCCAGTGGGGAGACAAGCTCCTACAATGAGCAGTTCTTC.